One and the same sample provided the 2 T cell receptor beta chains below, sequenced in a study of regulatory T cells in long-lasting Graves disease. The time point was: persistent/refractory GD, antithyroid drugs over 5 years with positive TRAb. From PBMCs, RNA was extracted and then used to make the TCR library. Researchers made TCR beta libraries by using iRepertoire HTBI primers and running Arm-PCR on CDR3 regions. TCRdb re-derived calls from the multiplex PCR reads in MiXCR, one entry per CDR3 protein. The sample lists 700,000 or so distinct CDR3 sequences, around 30% occurring once. The sample consisted of peripheral blood mononuclear cells (PBMCs), taken when the disease was refractory, from a patient treated with antithyroid drugs. The receptors here all came from a female donor with Graves disease.

This clonotype was detected a few times. The chain joins TRBV3-1 to TRBJ1-2; tentatively, D is TRBD1 (5 bases). CDR1 is LGHDT, CDR2 YNNKEL, per germline (reference sequence). The CDR3 contains 16 residues. Trimming took 2 bases from V and 7 from J, leaving 20 bases between them. CDR3 in DNA: TGTGCCAGCAGCCAAACTCGAGGCAGGGTAAAGGGTGGCTACACCTTC. This translates into CASSQTRGRVKGGYTF.

This clonotype was seen just once. The chain combines TRBV19 with TRBJ1-1; the D is unclear. V shed 5 bases and J shed 0 bases, with 13 bases lying between them. This CDR3 is 15 amino acids long. The germline CDR1 and CDR2 sequences are LNHDA and SQIVND (reference sequence). The CDR3 loop is CASSENSILNTEAFF. The CDR3 nucleotides are TGTGCCAGTAGTGAGAACAGTATCTTGAACACTGAAGCTTTCTTT.